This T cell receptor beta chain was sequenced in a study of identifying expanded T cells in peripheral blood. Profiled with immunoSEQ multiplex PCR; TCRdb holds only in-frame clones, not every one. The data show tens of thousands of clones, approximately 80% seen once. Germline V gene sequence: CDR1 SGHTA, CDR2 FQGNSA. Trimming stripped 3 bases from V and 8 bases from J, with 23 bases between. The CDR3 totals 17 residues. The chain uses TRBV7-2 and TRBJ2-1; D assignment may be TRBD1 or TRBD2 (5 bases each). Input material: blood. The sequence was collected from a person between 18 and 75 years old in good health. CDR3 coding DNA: TGTGCCAGCAGCTTCCGGGACCGTGACGAGAGTGTGGATGAGCAGTTCTTC. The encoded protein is CASSFRDRDESVDEQFF.